The present entry profiles one T cell receptor beta chain with its context. Generated by immunoSEQ multiplex PCR, the TCRdb table keeps only in-frame clones and is missing some. The table has a few hundred thousand clones, roughly 80% seen once. The source of the sample is a study of blood T cell repertoires in COVID-19. In the study overall: Acute and convalescent COVID-19 samples came from the United States, Italy and Spain.

This CDR3 is 15 amino acids long. Between the trimmed V and J ends, which lost 8 bases and 0 bases, there was a span of 14 bases. Germline V gene sequence: CDR1 MNHEY, CDR2 SVGAGI. The TCR sequence derives from a man aged 60-69 years who had recovered from COVID-19. The sample taken for sequencing was peripheral blood. The genes are TRBV6-5 and TRBJ1-5; D is ambiguous. CDR3 protein: CASGRPRNSNQPQHF. The CDR3 nucleotides are TGTGCCAGCGGGAGACCGCGGAATAGCAATCAGCCCCAGCATTTT.